This T cell receptor (beta chain) was sequenced during a study of T cells in localized non-small cell lung cancer. In regard to this clone: The antigen is unknown.

With 7 bases removed from V and 7 bases from J, the gap between germline ends came to 10 bases. The CDR3 is 11 amino acids. Germline CDR1 reads SEHNR; CDR2 reads FQNEAQ (reference sequence). Notes on the study in general: Maximal T cell clonality occurred in uninvolved adjacent lung, with tumor ranking below it. Heterogeneity remains possible, as sequencing covered one tumor region only. Longer overall survival was seen with higher T cell density measured in blood. Paired adjacent lung recovered a median roughly 50 of the top 100 tumor clones.

Profiled with immunoSEQ multiplex PCR; TCRdb holds only in-frame clones, not every one. Here the sample spans over 45,000 clones, roughly 80% being singletons. The source was peripheral blood, collected before any cancer treatment. This TCR was sampled from a man between 35 and 75 years old with stage I squamous cell lung carcinoma. V gene TRBV7-9 combines with J gene TRBJ1-1; the D gene is possibly TRBD1 (6 bases). The CDR3 DNA reads as TGTGCCAGCAACGAGGGGGGTGAAGCTTTCTTT. Protein product: CASNEGGEAFF.